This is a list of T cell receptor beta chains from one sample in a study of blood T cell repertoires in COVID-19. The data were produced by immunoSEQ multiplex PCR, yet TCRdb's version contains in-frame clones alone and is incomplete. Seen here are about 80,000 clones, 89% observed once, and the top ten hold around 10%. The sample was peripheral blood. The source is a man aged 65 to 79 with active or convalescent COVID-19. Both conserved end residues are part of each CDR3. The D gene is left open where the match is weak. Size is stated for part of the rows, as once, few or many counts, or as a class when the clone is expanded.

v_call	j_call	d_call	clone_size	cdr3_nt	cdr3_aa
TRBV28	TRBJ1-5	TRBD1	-	TGTGCCAGCAGTTTACGGGGGACAGGGGAAAATCAGCCCCAGCATTTT	CASSLRGTGENQPQHF
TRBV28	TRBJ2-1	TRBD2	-	TGTGCCAGCAGTTTGGGTACTAGCGGGAATGAGCAGTTCTTC	CASSLGTSGNEQFF
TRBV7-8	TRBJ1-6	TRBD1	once	TGTGCCAGCAGCTTAGTGCGGGACAGCCATAATTCACCCCTCCACTTT	CASSLVRDSHNSPLHF
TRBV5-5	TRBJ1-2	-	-	TGTGCCAGCAGCTTGGGACAGGCTAACTATGGCTACACCTTC	CASSLGQANYGYTF
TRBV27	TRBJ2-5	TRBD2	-	TGTGCCAGCAGTTTAGTGACGGGAGGCGAGACCCAGTACTTC	CASSLVTGGETQYF
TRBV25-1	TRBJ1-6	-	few	TGTGCCAGCAGTGTTAACCGGGGTTCTTATAATTCACCCCTCCACTTT	CASSVNRGSYNSPLHF
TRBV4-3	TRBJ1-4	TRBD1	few	TGCGCCAGCAGCCAAGACCCCTCGGGACAGTTCCTTGAACTGTTTTTT	CASSQDPSGQFLELFF
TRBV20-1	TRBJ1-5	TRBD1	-	TGCAGTGCTAGTCCCAGGGGGAGCAATCAGCCCCAGCATTTT	CSASPRGSNQPQHF
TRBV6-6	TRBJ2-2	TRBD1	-	TGTGCCAGCAGTGCACAGGGGGCGACCGGGGAGCTGTTTTTT	CASSAQGATGELFF
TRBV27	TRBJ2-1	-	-	TGTGCCAGCAGTTATATGGAGGCCTACAATGAGCAGTTCTTC	CASSYMEAYNEQFF
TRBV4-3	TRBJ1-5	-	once	TGCGCCAGCAGCCAAGCGCTAAATCAGCCCCAGCATTTT	CASSQALNQPQHF
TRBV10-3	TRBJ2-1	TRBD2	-	TGTGCCATCAGTGACCGGGCTAGCGGGGGGATCAATGAGCAGTTCTTC	CAISDRASGGINEQFF
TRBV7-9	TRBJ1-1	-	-	TGTGCCAGCAACCGCAGAGGCGACGACACTGAAGCTTTCTTT	CASNRRGDDTEAFF
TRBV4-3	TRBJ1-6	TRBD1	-	TGCGCCAGCAGCCAAGATGGGGCAGGGGGTTCACCCCTCCACTTT	CASSQDGAGGSPLHF
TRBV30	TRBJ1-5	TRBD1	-	TGTGCCTGGGGGGGACAGATGGATCAGCCCCAGCATTTT	CAWGGQMDQPQHF
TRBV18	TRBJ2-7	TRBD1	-	TGTGCCAGCTCTATTTGGGACAGGAGCTCCTACGAGCAGTACTTC	CASSIWDRSSYEQYF
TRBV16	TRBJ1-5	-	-	TGTGCCAGCAGTCGTGGGTCGGGGGACCACATAGATTATAGCAATCAGCCCCAGCATTTT	CASSRGSGDHIDYSNQPQHF
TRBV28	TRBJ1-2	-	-	TGTGCCAGCAGCAAAGGGGCTAACTATGGCTACACCTTC	CASSKGANYGYTF
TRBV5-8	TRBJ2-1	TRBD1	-	TGTGCCAGCAGCCTACAGACAGGGATTGATGAGCAGTTCTTC	CASSLQTGIDEQFF
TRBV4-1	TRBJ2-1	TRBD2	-	TGCGCCAGCAGCCAAGGACTAGCGGGTCCATCCTACAATGAGCAGTTCTTC	CASSQGLAGPSYNEQFF
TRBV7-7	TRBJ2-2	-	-	TGTGCCAGCAGCTTAGAGGTCCGGGCGGGTACCGGGGAGCTGTTTTTT	CASSLEVRAGTGELFF
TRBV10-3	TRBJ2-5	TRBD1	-	TGTGCCACGAAACCGGGACAGGGAGAAGAGACCCAGTACTTC	CATKPGQGEETQYF
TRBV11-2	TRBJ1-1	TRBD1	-	TGTGCCAGCAGCCTACAGGGGGCTAACACTGAAGCTTTCTTT	CASSLQGANTEAFF
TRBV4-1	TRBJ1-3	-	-	TGCGCCAGCAGCCAAGATTTCGGCTCTGGAAACACCATATATTTT	CASSQDFGSGNTIYF
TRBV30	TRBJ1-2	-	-	TGTGCCTGGAGTGTAGCTTTTGGCTACACCTTC	CAWSVAFGYTF
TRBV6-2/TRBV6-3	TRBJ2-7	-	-	TGTGCCAGCAGTTACGTGGGGGAGGTCGAGCAGTACTTC	CASSYVGEVEQYF
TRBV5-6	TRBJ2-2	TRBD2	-	TGTGCCAGCAGTCGACTAGCGGGCGCTACCGGGGAGCTGTTTTTT	CASSRLAGATGELFF
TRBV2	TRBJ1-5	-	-	TGTGCCAGCAGAGGACAGCCCTCCAGCAATCAGCCCCAGCATTTT	CASRGQPSSNQPQHF
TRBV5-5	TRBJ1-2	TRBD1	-	TGTGCCAGCAGCCCCGGTGGACAGGGTATGGGCTACACCTTC	CASSPGGQGMGYTF
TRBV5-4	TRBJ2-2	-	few	TGTGCCAGCAGCTTGGGGGCGGGGCCGGGCGACACCGGGGAGCTGTTTTTT	CASSLGAGPGDTGELFF
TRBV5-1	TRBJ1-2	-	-	TGCGCCAGCAGCTTGGCCGTCACAGCCTATGGCTACACCTTC	CASSLAVTAYGYTF